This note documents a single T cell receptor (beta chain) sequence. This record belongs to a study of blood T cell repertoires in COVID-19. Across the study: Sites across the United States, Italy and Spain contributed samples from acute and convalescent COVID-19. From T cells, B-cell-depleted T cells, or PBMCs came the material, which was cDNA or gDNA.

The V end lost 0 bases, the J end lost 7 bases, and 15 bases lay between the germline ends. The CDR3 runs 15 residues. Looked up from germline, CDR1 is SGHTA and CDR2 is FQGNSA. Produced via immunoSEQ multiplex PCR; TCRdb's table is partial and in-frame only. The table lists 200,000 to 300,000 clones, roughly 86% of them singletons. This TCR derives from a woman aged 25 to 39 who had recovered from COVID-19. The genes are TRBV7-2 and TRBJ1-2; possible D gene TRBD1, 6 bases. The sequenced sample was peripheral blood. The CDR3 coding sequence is TGTGCCAGCAGCTTAGCGGTATTGGGGGCCGGTGGCTACACCTTC. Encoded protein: CASSLAVLGAGGYTF.